This paragraph covers one T cell receptor beta chain sequence. The V gene lost 5 bases and the J gene lost 4 bases, with 11 bases spanning the gap. Germline lookup yields CDR1 MRHNA and CDR2 SNTAGT. The CDR3 runs to 13 residues. This entry belongs to a study of cytomegalovirus exposure and HLA in healthy donors. Primers: 60 Vbeta forward and 13 Jbeta reverse. The repertoire was sequenced with immunoSEQ multiplex PCR; TCRdb's copy has only in-frame clones and lacks some. Among around 76,000 clones listed, about 70% were seen once. The V gene is TRBV6-4, the J gene TRBJ1-2; D is perhaps TRBD1 (5 bases). The receptor was isolated from a man in his forties in good health and CMV-seropositive. Sequencing was done on a sample of PBMCs. The CDR3 DNA is TGTGCCAGCAGTCCGGACACTGGCTATGGCTACACCTTC. Residues: CASSPDTGYGYTF.